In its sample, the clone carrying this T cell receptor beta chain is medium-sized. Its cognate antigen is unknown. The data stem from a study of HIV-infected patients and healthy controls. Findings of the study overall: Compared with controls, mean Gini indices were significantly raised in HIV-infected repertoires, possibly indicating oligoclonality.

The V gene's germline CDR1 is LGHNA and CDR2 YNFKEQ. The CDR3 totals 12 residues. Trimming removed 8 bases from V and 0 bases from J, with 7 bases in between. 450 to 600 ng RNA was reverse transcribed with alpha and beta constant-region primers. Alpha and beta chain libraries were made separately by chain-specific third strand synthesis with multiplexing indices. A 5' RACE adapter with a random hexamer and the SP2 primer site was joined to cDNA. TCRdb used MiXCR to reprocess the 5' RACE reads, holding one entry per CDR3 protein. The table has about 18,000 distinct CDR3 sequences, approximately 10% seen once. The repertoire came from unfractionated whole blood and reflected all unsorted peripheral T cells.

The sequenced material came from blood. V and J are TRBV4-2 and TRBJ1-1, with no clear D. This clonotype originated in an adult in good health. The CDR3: CASGDMNTEAFF. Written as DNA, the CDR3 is TGTGCCAGCGGAGATATGAACACTGAAGCTTTCTTT.